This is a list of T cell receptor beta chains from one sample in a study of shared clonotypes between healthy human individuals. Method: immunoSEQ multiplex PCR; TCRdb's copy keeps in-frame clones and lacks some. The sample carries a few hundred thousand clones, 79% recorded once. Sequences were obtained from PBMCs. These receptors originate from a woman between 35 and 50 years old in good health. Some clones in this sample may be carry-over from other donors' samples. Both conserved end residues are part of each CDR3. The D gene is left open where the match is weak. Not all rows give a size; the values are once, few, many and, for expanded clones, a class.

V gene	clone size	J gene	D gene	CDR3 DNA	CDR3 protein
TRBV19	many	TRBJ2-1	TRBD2	TGTGCCAGTAGTCTCCCAGGACTAGCAGGTGAGCAGTTCTTC	CASSLPGLAGEQFF
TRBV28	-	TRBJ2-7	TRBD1	TGTGCCAGCAGCCGGACAGGGTGGGAGCAGTACTTC	CASSRTGWEQYF
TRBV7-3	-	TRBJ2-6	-	TGTGCCAGCAGCTTAAAGCGAGCAGGGAAGTCCCCCTCTGGGGCCAACGTCCTGACTTTC	CASSLKRAGKSPSGANVLTF
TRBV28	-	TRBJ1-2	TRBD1	TGTGCCAGCCTCGACCGGACAGGCCATAACTATGGCTACACCTTC	CASLDRTGHNYGYTF
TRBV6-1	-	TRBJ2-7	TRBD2	TGTGCCAGCAGTGTAACTAGCGGGAGGCTCTACGAGCAGTACTTC	CASSVTSGRLYEQYF
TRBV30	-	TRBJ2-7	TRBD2	TGTGCCTGGAGTGGGTTGCGGGAGACGGGGAGGGAGCAGTACTTC	CAWSGLRETGREQYF
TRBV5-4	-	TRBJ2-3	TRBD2	TGTGCCAGCAGCTTGGGCGGCGCGGGAGGCACAGATACGCAGTATTTT	CASSLGGAGGTDTQYF
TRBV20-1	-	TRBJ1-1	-	TGCAGTGCTAGAGAATTCACTGAAGCTTTCTTT	CSAREFTEAFF
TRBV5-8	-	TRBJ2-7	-	TGTGCCAGCAGCTTCGGTAGCACCTACGAGCAGTACTTC	CASSFGSTYEQYF
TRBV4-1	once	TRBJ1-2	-	TGCGCCAGCAGCCAGGTTACCTCCGGTGGCTACACCTTC	CASSQVTSGGYTF
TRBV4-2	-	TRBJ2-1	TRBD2	TGTGCCAGCAGCCCTACCGGGACTAGAAAGTACAATGAGCAGTTCTTC	CASSPTGTRKYNEQFF
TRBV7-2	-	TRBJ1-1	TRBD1	TGTGCCAGCAGCCAAGGGGGCCCGGGCCGCATGAACACTGAAGCTTTCTTT	CASSQGGPGRMNTEAFF
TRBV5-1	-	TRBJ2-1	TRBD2	TGCGCCAGCAGCTTAAGCGGGAACAATGAGCAGTTCTTC	CASSLSGNNEQFF
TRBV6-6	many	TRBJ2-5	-	TGTGCCAGCGGTATGGTGGGGGAGACCCAGTACTTC	CASGMVGETQYF
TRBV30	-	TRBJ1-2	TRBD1	TGTGCCTGGAGGGCAGGGGGCCGGGGTTTTGGTTACACCTTC	CAWRAGGRGFGYTF
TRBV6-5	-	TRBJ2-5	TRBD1	TGTGCCAGCAGTTACTCCAGGACAGGGTTATCGGAGACCCAGTACTTC	CASSYSRTGLSETQYF
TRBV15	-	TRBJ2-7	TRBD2	TGTGCCACCAGAACGACTAGCGGGAGCTCCTACGAGCAGTACTTC	CATRTTSGSSYEQYF
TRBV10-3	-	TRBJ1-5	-	TGTGCCATCAGTGAGTCCCGGGACGTTAGCAATCAGCCCCAGCATTTT	CAISESRDVSNQPQHF
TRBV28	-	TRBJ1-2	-	TGTGCCAGCAGTCCGAGACAATTCTATGGCTACACCTTC	CASSPRQFYGYTF
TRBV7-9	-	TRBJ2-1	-	TGTGCCAGCAGCGTAACGGCAAATGAGCAGTTCTTC	CASSVTANEQFF
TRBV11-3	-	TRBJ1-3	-	TGTGCCAGCAGCTTGGCCCGAGGAGGCACCATATATTTT	CASSLARGGTIYF
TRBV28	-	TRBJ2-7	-	TGTGCCAGCAGACCGGGACAAACCTACGAGCAGTACTTC	CASRPGQTYEQYF
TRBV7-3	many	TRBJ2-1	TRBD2	TGTGCCAGCAGCGTGACACATCTGGGAGGGAATGAGCAGTTCTTC	CASSVTHLGGNEQFF
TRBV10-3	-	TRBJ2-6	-	TGTGCCATCAGTGTGCAGGGTACCCACTCTGGGGCCAACGTCCTGACTTTC	CAISVQGTHSGANVLTF
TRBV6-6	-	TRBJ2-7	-	TGTGCCAGCAGGGATAGCCTCTCCTCCTACGAGCAGTACTTC	CASRDSLSSYEQYF
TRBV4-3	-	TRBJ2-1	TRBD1	TGCGCCAGCAGCCAAGATCCGACAGGGTTCAATGAGCAGTTCTTC	CASSQDPTGFNEQFF
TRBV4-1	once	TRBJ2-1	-	TGCGCCAGCAGCCAAGGAAGGACAGGGGTTCTCGGGAGGGCCTACAATGAGCAGTTCTTC	CASSQGRTGVLGRAYNEQFF
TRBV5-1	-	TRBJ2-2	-	TGCGCCAGCAGCGTCGGACAATTTGGGACCGGGGAGCTGTTTTTT	CASSVGQFGTGELFF
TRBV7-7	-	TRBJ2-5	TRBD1	TGTGCTAGCAGCCGAGACAGGGGATCCGAGACCCAGTACTTC	CASSRDRGSETQYF
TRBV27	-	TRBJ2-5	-	TGTGCCAGCAGTTTATCCGGGCAGGGGCAAGAGACCCAGTACTTC	CASSLSGQGQETQYF
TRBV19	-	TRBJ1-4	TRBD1	TGTGCCAGTAGTAAGACAGGGGTTGGTGAAAAACTGTTTTTT	CASSKTGVGEKLFF
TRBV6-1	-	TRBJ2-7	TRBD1	TGTGCCAGCCAGGTAGGCTTGGGACAGGGTTACGAGCAGTACTTC	CASQVGLGQGYEQYF
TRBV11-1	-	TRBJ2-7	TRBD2	TGTGCCAGCAGCTCGCCGGGACTAGCGGGAGACACCTACGAGCAGTACTTC	CASSSPGLAGDTYEQYF
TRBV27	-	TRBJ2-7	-	TGTGCCAGCAGTTCCAACGATTTTCGGGGTGGCTACGAGCAGTACTTC	CASSSNDFRGGYEQYF
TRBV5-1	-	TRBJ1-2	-	TGCGCCAGCAGCTTGAGTGGGGCCGGAGCTAACTATGGCTACACCTTC	CASSLSGAGANYGYTF
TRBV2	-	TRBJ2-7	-	TGTGCCAGCATTGGACTACCATTCGCCTACGAGCAGTACTTC	CASIGLPFAYEQYF
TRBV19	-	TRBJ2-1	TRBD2	TGTGCCAGTAGTCCGGCTAGCGGGAGGGCCAGTGAGCAGTTCTTC	CASSPASGRASEQFF
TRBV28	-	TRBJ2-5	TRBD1	TGTGCCAGCAGGACAGGGGGCGCGGGAGAGACCCAGTACTTC	CASRTGGAGETQYF
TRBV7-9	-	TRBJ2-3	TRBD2	TGTGCCAGCAGCTTAGGTTTGGGGGGGGCAGATACGCAGTATTTT	CASSLGLGGADTQYF
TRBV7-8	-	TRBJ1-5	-	TGTGCCAGCAGCAGGAAAACCACCGGCCGAGCCGATAGCAATCAGCCCCAGCATTTT	CASSRKTTGRADSNQPQHF
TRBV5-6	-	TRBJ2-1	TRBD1	TGTGCCAGCAGCCCAACAGGGGGCTTCTACAATGAGCAGTTCTTC	CASSPTGGFYNEQFF
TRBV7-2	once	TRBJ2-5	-	TGTGCCAGCAACCTGGGGGCGCTACAAGAGACCCAGTACTTC	CASNLGALQETQYF
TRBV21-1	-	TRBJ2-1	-	TGTGCCAGCAGCAAAGCTGTACTAGCGGGAGGGAGGGACAACAATGAGCAGTTCTTC	CASSKAVLAGGRDNNEQFF
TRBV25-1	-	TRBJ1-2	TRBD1	TGTGCCAGCAGTAACCGGGACAGGGCGTTCGGCTACACCTTC	CASSNRDRAFGYTF
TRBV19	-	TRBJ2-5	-	TGTGCCAGTAGTATGGACAGAGAAGAGACCCAGTACTTC	CASSMDREETQYF
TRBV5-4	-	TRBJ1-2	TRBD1	TGTGCCAGCAGCTTCGAAGACAGGGGTCAAGGCTACACCTTC	CASSFEDRGQGYTF
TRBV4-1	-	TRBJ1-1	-	TGCGCCAGCAGCCCAAACAGGTTGAACACTGAAGCTTTCTTT	CASSPNRLNTEAFF
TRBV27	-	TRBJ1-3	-	TGTGCCAGCAGTTCGGGACGGGGAAACACCATATATTTT	CASSSGRGNTIYF
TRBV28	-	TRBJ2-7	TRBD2	TGTGCCAGCCTAGCGGGAGATCACGAGCAGTACTTC	CASLAGDHEQYF
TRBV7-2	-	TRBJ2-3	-	TGTGCCAGCAGCTTCAGACTCATCACAGATACGCAGTATTTT	CASSFRLITDTQYF
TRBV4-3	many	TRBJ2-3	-	TGCGCCAGCAGCCAAGATACCTCACGAAATACGCAGTATTTT	CASSQDTSRNTQYF
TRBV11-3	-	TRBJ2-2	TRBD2	TGTGCCAGCAGCTTAGGTCGGGAGGGCCTTTCCGGGGAGCTGTTTTTT	CASSLGREGLSGELFF